This is a list of T cell receptor beta chains from one sample in a study of post-analysis software for immune sequencing data. TCRdb re-called the PCR reads through MiXCR, storing one row per CDR3 protein. Of 380,000 or so distinct CDR3 sequences listed, roughly 36% are singletons. Sequenced material: blood. The receptors originated from a girl aged 10 to 17 with multiple sclerosis. The conserved cysteine and the conserved F or W are not part of the CDR3 here.

TRBJ2-4,TRBV6-2/TRBV6-3,ASREPGTKKVQY
TRBJ1-5,TRBV7-2,ASSSFGEDQPQH
TRBJ2-7,TRBV7-3,ASSLTQNYEQH
TRBJ2-1,TRBV4-3,ASSQDPGGAGERDEQF
TRBJ1-1,TRBV28,ASRTPGTFMNTEAF
TRBJ2-7,TRBV12-3/TRBV12-4,ASSKTSPYSEQY
TRBJ2-7,TRBV28,ASSAGQIPSYEQY
TRBJ2-7,TRBV20-1,SASGLAGANEQY
TRBJ2-1,TRBV3-1,ASSLTVAGEQF
TRBJ2-5,TRBV6-2/TRBV6-3,ASSGQGTETQY
TRBJ2-2,TRBV7-2,ASSLGMGLAGNTGELF
TRBJ2-1,TRBV10-3,AIRGTSVYNEQF
TRBJ1-4,TRBV3-1,ASTPTGGNEKLF
TRBJ1-5,TRBV5-1,ASSFRGESNRPQH
TRBJ1-1,TRBV5-1,ASSLTVLNTEAF
TRBJ1-2,TRBV3-1,ASSQVSRLGYT
TRBJ2-1,TRBV15,ATRGGSYNEQF
TRBJ1-2,TRBV12-3/TRBV12-4,ASNLGGVYGYT
TRBJ2-7,TRBV4-1,ASSQEAGGLYEQY
TRBJ1-2,TRBV6-5,ASSSHDRRGYT
TRBJ1-2,TRBV5-1,ASSLEGNTNYGYT
TRBJ2-1,TRBV7-8,ASSGTSGKDEQF
TRBJ1-2,TRBV27,ASSQNRPLGSSGYT
TRBJ2-3,TRBV3-1,ASSGTSTGDTQY
TRBJ1-1,TRBV29-1,SALTGYYPEAF
TRBJ2-7,TRBV7-9,ASSSPFKGIYEQY